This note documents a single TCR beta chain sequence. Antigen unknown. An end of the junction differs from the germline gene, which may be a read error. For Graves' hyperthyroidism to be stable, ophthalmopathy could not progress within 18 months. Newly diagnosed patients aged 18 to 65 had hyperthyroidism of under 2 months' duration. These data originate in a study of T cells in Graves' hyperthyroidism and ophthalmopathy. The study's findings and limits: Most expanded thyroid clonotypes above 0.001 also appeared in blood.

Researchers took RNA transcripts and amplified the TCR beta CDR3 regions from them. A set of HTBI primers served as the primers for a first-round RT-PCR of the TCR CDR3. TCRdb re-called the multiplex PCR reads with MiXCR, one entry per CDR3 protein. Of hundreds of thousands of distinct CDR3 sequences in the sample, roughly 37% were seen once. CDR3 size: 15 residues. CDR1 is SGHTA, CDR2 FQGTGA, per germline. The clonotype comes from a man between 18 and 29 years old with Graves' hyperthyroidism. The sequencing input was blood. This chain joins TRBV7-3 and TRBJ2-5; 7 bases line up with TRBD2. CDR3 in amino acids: CAGSLKGGAQETQYF. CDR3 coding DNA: TGTGCCGGCAGCTTAAAGGGAGGGGCCCAGGAGACCCAGTACTTC.